This TCR beta chain was identified during a study of T cell responses to AZD1222 COVID-19 vaccine. V shed 5 bases and J shed 7 bases, with 9 bases lying between them. The CDR3 is made up of 11 amino acids. Germline V gene lookup returns CDR1 MNHEY and CDR2 SVGEGT. Produced via immunoSEQ multiplex PCR; TCRdb's table is partial and in-frame only. This sample has 96,000 or so clones, with 85% to 90% found just once. The chain recombines TRBV6-2 or TRBV6-3 with TRBJ2-7; D perhaps matches TRBD1 (5 bases). The clonotype was recovered from an adult in good health. Sequences were derived from peripheral blood, sampled on day 0 of AZD1222 vaccination. The CDR3 loop reads CASSQGVEQYF. CDR3 coding DNA: TGTGCCAGCAGTCAAGGGGTTGAGCAGTACTTC.